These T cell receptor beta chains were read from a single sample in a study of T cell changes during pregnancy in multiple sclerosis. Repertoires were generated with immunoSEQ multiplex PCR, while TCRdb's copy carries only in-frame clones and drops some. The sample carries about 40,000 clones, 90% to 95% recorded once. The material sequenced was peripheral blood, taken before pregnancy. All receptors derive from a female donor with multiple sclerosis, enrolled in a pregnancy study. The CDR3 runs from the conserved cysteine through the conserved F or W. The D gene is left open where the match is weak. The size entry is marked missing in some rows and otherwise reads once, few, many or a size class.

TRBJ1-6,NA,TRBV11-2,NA,CASSLITDYNSPLHF,TGTGCCAGCAGCTTAATTACTGACTATAATTCACCCCTCCACTTT
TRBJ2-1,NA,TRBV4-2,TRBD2,CASSQDLTSGSINEQFF,TGTGCCAGCAGCCAAGATCTCACTAGCGGGAGTATCAATGAGCAGTTCTTC
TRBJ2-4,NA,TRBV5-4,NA,CASSFGVAKNIQYF,TGTGCCAGCAGCTTCGGAGTAGCCAAAAACATTCAGTACTTC
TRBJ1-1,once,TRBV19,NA,CASSTVAQMNTEAFF,TGTGCCAGTAGTACGGTAGCGCAGATGAACACTGAAGCTTTCTTT
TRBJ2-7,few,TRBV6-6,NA,CASSSTGVPYEQYF,TGTGCCAGCAGTTCTACCGGGGTTCCCTACGAGCAGTACTTC
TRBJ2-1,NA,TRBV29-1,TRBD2,CSVEAGTRNNEQFF,TGCAGCGTTGAAGCCGGGACTAGAAACAATGAGCAGTTCTTC
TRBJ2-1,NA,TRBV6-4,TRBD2,CASSWTSGINEQFF,TGTGCCAGCAGTTGGACTAGCGGGATCAATGAGCAGTTCTTC
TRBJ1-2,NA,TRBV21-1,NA,CASSKEAADGYTF,TGTGCCAGCAGCAAAGAGGCAGCGGATGGCTACACCTTC
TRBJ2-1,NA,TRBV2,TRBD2,CASELAEFNEQFF,TGTGCCAGTGAACTAGCGGAGTTCAATGAGCAGTTCTTC
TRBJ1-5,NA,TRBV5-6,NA,CASSLHTGSDSNQPQHF,TGTGCCAGCAGCCTACATACAGGGTCGGATAGCAATCAGCCCCAGCATTTT
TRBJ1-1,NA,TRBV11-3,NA,CASSSRGGTEAFF,TGTGCCAGCAGCTCCAGGGGTGGCACTGAAGCTTTCTTT
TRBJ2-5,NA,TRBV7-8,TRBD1,CASSSPRDRETQYF,TGTGCCAGCAGCTCGCCAAGGGACAGAGAGACCCAGTACTTC
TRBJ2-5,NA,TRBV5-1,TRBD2,CASSLEGLEETQYF,TGCGCCAGCAGCTTGGAGGGACTAGAAGAGACCCAGTACTTC
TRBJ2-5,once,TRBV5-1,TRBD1,CASSGGQGQETQYF,TGCGCCAGCAGCGGAGGACAGGGTCAAGAGACCCAGTACTTC
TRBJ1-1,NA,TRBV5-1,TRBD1,CASSTGTGGGDTEAFF,TGCGCCAGCAGCACTGGTACAGGGGGGGGAGACACTGAAGCTTTCTTT
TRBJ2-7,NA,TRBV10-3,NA,CAISLLQGYEQYF,TGTGCCATCAGCCTCCTCCAGGGTTACGAGCAGTACTTC
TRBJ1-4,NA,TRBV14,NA,CASSSGTFLIGEKLFF,TGTGCCAGCAGTTCCGGGACATTCCTAATCGGGGAAAAACTGTTTTTT
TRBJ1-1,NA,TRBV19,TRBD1,CASSSFRTGGMNTEAFF,TGTGCCAGTAGTTCATTCCGGACAGGGGGCATGAACACTGAAGCTTTCTTT
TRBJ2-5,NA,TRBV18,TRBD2,CASSLKIIAGGPSETQYF,TGTGCCAGCTCACTAAAAATCATAGCGGGAGGGCCGTCAGAGACCCAGTACTTC
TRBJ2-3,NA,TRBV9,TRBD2,CASSPRPSGSTDTQYF,TGTGCCAGCAGCCCCCGCCCTAGCGGGAGCACAGATACGCAGTATTTT
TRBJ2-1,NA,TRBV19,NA,CASSIQGGKYNEQFF,TGTGCCAGTAGTATTCAGGGGGGTAAATACAATGAGCAGTTCTTC
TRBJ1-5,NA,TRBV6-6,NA,CASSRDSHGQPQHF,TGTGCCAGCAGCCGGGACTCCCACGGTCAGCCCCAGCATTTT
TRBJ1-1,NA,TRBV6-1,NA,CAIYLREEDTEAFF,TGTGCCATCTATTTGAGGGAAGAGGACACTGAAGCTTTCTTT
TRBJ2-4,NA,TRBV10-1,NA,CASSESASLGAKNIQYF,TGCGCCAGCAGTGAGTCGGCTAGCTTGGGAGCCAAAAACATTCAGTACTTC
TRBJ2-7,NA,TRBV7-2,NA,CASSAISSYEQYF,TGTGCCAGCAGCGCGATATCCTCCTACGAGCAGTACTTC
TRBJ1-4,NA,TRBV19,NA,CASSIASPAPGKLFF,TGTGCCAGTAGTATAGCAAGCCCCGCGCCGGGAAAACTGTTTTTT
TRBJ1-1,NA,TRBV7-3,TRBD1,CASSLTLSGQGVRLNTEAFF,TGTGCCAGCAGCTTAACGTTATCGGGACAGGGGGTACGGCTGAACACTGAAGCTTTCTTT
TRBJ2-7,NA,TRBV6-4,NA,CASSDSKDFPVPYEQYF,TGTGCCAGCAGTGACTCGAAGGACTTCCCAGTCCCCTACGAGCAGTACTTC
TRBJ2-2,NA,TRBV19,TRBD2,CASMLFLREGSTGELFF,TGTGCCAGTATGTTGTTTCTTCGGGAGGGTAGCACCGGGGAGCTGTTTTTT
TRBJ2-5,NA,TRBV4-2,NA,CASSQEVYAGLKETQYF,TGTGCCAGCAGCCAAGAGGTTTACGCAGGGCTGAAAGAGACCCAGTACTTC
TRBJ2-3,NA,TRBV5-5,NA,CASRLTGSSTDTQYF,TGTGCCAGCAGACTAACCGGATCTAGCACAGATACGCAGTATTTT
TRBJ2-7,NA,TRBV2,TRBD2,CASSEASGHYEQYF,TGTGCCAGCAGTGAGGCTAGCGGGCACTACGAGCAGTACTTC
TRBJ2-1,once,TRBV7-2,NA,CASSPPLARVQFF,TGTGCCAGCAGCCCTCCCTTGGCCCGGGTGCAGTTCTTC
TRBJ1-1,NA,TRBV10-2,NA,CASSLQGSEAFF,TGCGCCAGCAGTCTACAGGGTTCTGAAGCTTTCTTT
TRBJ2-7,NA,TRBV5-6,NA,CASSLEPTGILIYEQYF,TGTGCCAGCAGCTTGGAGCCTACAGGGATACTTATCTACGAGCAGTACTTC
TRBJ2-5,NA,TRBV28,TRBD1,CASSSYRGTQETQYF,TGTGCCAGCAGTTCCTACAGGGGGACCCAAGAGACCCAGTACTTC
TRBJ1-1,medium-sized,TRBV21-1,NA,CASSRQRKKGAEAFF,TGTGCCAGCAGCAGACAAAGGAAGAAGGGGGCTGAAGCTTTCTTT
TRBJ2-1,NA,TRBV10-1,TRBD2,CASSESGIAGVNEQFF,TGCGCCAGCAGTGAGTCGGGGATAGCGGGAGTCAATGAGCAGTTCTTC
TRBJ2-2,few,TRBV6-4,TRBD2,CASSGLADTGELFF,TGTGCCAGCAGTGGACTAGCGGACACCGGGGAGCTGTTTTTT
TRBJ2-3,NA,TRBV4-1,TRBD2,CASSPLGGGLAGAPVSTDTQYF,TGCGCCAGCAGCCCGCTAGGGGGTGGGCTAGCGGGCGCACCAGTTAGCACAGATACGCAGTATTTT
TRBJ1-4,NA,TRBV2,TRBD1,CASGGPGQPLSTNEKLFF,TGTGCCAGCGGGGGGCCGGGACAGCCGCTATCAACTAATGAAAAACTGTTTTTT
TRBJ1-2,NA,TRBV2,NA,CASRGGPGYTF,TGTGCCAGCCGTGGAGGCCCTGGCTACACCTTC
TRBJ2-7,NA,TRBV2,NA,CASSREPTKGYF,TGTGCCAGCAGTCGGGAGCCCACAAAAGGGTACTTC
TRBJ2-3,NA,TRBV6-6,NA,CASSYFGSRSDTQYF,TGTGCCAGCAGTTACTTCGGTTCCCGTTCGGATACGCAGTATTTT
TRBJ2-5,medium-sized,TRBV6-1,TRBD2,CASSRLAGRGETQYF,TGTGCCAGCAGCCGACTAGCGGGGAGGGGAGAGACCCAGTACTTC
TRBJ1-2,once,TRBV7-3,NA,CASSLTSAGALYGYTF,TGTGCCAGCAGCTTAACGTCGGCAGGGGCGCTCTATGGCTACACCTTC